The 8 T cell receptor beta chains presented below share a single source sample, sequenced in a study of blood T cell repertoires in COVID-19. The assay was immunoSEQ multiplex PCR, and TCRdb's table has in-frame clones only and misses some. The top ten clones hold under 7% of a sample with 310,000 or so clones, 87% of them seen once. The sample taken for sequencing was PBMCs or T cells enriched from blood (not recorded which). The source is a woman aged 35 to 49 who had recovered from COVID-19.

This sequence joins TRBV19 and TRBJ1-2; a weak D match, TRBD1 (6 bases). Trimming removed 4 bases from V and 0 bases from J, with 18 bases in between. Per germline, CDR1 LNHDA and CDR2 SQIVND (reference sequence). The CDR3 contains 17 residues. DNA of the CDR3: TGTGCCAGTAGTACCACGGACAGACATTTAACTAACTATGGCTACACCTTC. Its protein product is CASSTTDRHLTNYGYTF. The whole variable domain, remainder taken from reference TRBV19 and TRBJ1-2, is DGGITQSPKYLFRKEGQNVTLSCEQNLNHDAMYWYRQDPGQGLRLIYYSQIVNDFQKGDIAEGYSVSREKKESFPLTVTSAQKNPTAFYLCASSTTDRHLTNYGYTFGSGTRLTVV.

V usage is TRBV7-2 and J usage is TRBJ2-7; D may be TRBD1 (6 bases). Germline CDR1 is SGHTA and CDR2 is FQGNSA. This CDR3 is built from 15 residues. V shed 5 bases and J shed 3 bases, with 17 bases lying between them. For the CDR3, the DNA is TGTGCCAGCAGCACCACCCACAGGGTTCTCTACGAGCAGTACTTC. Protein sequence: CASSTTHRVLYEQYF.

The rearrangement joins TRBV7-9 to TRBJ1-1; possible D gene TRBD1, 6 bases. The length of the CDR3 is 17 residues. Trimming shortened V by 5 bases and J by 0 bases, and 19 bases separated the two germline ends. Germline V lookup: CDR1 SEHNR, CDR2 FQNEAQ (reference sequence). CDR3 nucleotides: TGTGCCAGCAGCACGTACGGACAGCAAATAATGAACACTGAAGCTTTCTTT. Translation gives CASSTYGQQIMNTEAFF.

The chain employs TRBV7-8 and TRBJ2-3; TRBD2 agrees at 11 bases. The CDR3 is 18 amino acids. Germline trimming cut 5 bases from V and 0 bases from J; bases unmatched to any gene: 10. Germline values: CDR1 SGHVS, CDR2 FQNEAQ. CDR3 bases: TGTGCCAGCAGCCCCACTAGACTAGCGGGGACTAGCACAGATACGCAGTATTTT. Protein: CASSPTRLAGTSTDTQYF.

This chain links TRBV28 with TRBJ2-5; TRBD2 aligns across 13 bases. The CDR3 consists of 14 residues. V lost 8 bases to trimming and J lost 5 bases; unmatched junction nucleotides: 5. Germline V gene sequence: CDR1 MDHEN, CDR2 SYDVKM. The CDR3 spells CASGGLAGEETQYF. The CDR3 DNA reads TGTGCCAGCGGAGGACTAGCGGGAGAGGAGACCCAGTACTTC.

The rearrangement links TRBV6-5 to TRBJ2-5; weak D call: TRBD1 (6 bases). The CDR3 extends over 15 amino acids. Germline values: CDR1 MNHEY, CDR2 SVGAGI. V was pared by 0 bases and J by 2 bases, with 10 bases between. CDR3 DNA: TGTGCCAGCAGTTACTCGTCAACAGGGCAAGAGACCCAGTACTTC. Protein sequence: CASSYSSTGQETQYF.

The chain carries TRBV28 and TRBJ1-1; 8 bases align to TRBD1. There are 15 residues in the CDR3. V lost 5 bases to trimming and J lost 1 base; unmatched junction nucleotides: 6. CDR1 is MDHEN and CDR2 is SYDVKM in the germline V gene. The CDR3: CASSPRTGWNTEAFF. The DNA for the CDR3 is TGTGCCAGCAGTCCAAGGACAGGGTGGAACACTGAAGCTTTCTTT.

This clone showed up just a few times. This chain joins TRBV11-2 and TRBJ2-1; maybe TRBD2 (6 bases). The germline CDR1 and CDR2 sequences are SGHAT and FQNNGV. This CDR3 region has 12 residues. Trimming removed 5 bases at V and 10 bases at J, with 12 bases between. As DNA, the CDR3 is TGTGCCAGCAGCCGACTAGTGCGGGAGCAGTTCTTC. Translated, it gives CASSRLVREQFF.